The present entry profiles one TCR beta chain with its context. The antigen remains undetermined. Sequencing of TCR beta was undertaken in CD8+ and CD4+ T cells derived from blood. Fulfillment of recently defined diagnostic criteria for definite or probable disease was shown by the patients with Susac syndrome. TEMRA cells were FACS-enriched, unlike CD8+ and CD4+ T cells, which were negatively isolated. The data stem from a study of CD8 T cells in Susac syndrome. Notes on the study in general: The authors found around 15 Susac-specific public clones in total CD8+ repertoires and five or six in CD8+ TEMRA repertoires.

Germline CDR1 reads KGHDR; CDR2 reads SFDVKD. The junction had 9 bases not matched to a gene; V was cut back by 5 bases and J by 4 bases. The CDR3 is 16 amino acids. It was with random hexamers that 0.5 to 1 ug RNA was reverse transcribed. Via MiXCR, TCRdb re-called the immunoSEQ multiplex PCR reads, giving one row per CDR3 protein. The profile covers around 80,000 distinct CDR3 sequences, with approximately 93% appearing a single time and roughly 0.45% taken by the ten largest. The clonotype comes from a human donor with Susac syndrome. Sequencing used CD8+ T cells from PBMCs. The gene calls are TRBV24-1 and TRBJ2-3, with 9 nucleotides matching TRBD2. The DNA of the CDR3 is TGTGCCACCAGTGCCGTAGCGGGAGTCGGGCCAGATACGCAGTATTTT. Its translation is CATSAVAGVGPDTQYF.